This T cell receptor beta chain was sequenced in a study of cytomegalovirus exposure and HLA in healthy donors. Sequencing used immunoSEQ multiplex PCR; TCRdb keeps in-frame clones, though not all of them. Here the sample spans under 200,000 clones, approximately 89% being singletons. The CDR3 consists of 14 residues. Per the germline V gene, CDR1 is SGHAT and CDR2 is FQDESV (reference sequence). V lost 4 bases to trimming and J lost 7 bases, with 14 bases between them. This chain connects TRBV11-1 to TRBJ2-1; D is possibly TRBD1 (8 bases). The material sequenced was PBMCs. The TCR sequence derives from a woman in her late teens or twenties in good health and CMV-seropositive. The CDR3 DNA reads as TGTGCCAGCAGCTATACAGGGGGGGTGAATGAGCAGTTCTTC. Amino acid sequence: CASSYTGGVNEQFF.